A single sample is the source of the 24 T cell receptor beta chains below, sequenced in a study of blood T cell repertoires in COVID-19 (TCRdb year 2020). Libraries were built with the immunoSEQ multiplex PCR assay. TCRdb's version of the immuneACCESS table is confined to in-frame rearrangements and falls short of the full clone set. An unresolved V gene accounts for under half of the shortfall where checked; the remainder is of unknown origin. The table for this sample lists approximately 240,000 clones; 87% of them were counted only once. Over 6% of the sample is in the top ten clones. Sample: PBMCs or T cells enriched from blood (not recorded which). The source is a woman in her 30s with acute COVID-19.

The chain has TRBV29-1 and TRBJ1-4; D may be TRBD1 (6 bases). V shed 6 bases and J shed 4 bases, with 15 bases lying between them. CDR1 and CDR2 from the germline V gene are SQVTM and ANQGSEA. CDR3 length equals 14 residues. The CDR3: CSVVGDTLNEKLFF. In nucleotides, the CDR3 is TGCAGCGTAGTGGGGGACACGCTTAATGAAAAACTGTTTTTT.

This clone occurred a few times. The V call is TRBV6-6, the J call TRBJ2-7; maybe TRBD1 (6 bases). Trimming removed 10 bases from V and 4 bases from J, with 17 bases in between. The CDR3 covers 13 residues. Germline V CDR1 and CDR2: MNHNY, SVGAGI (reference sequence). The CDR3 bases are TGTGCCACAAATACGGACAGCCGTTACGAGCAGTACTTC. Protein: CATNTDSRYEQYF.

This chain uses TRBV5-1 with TRBJ1-2, with 10 bases matching TRBD1. Germline V gene data show CDR1 as SGHRS and CDR2 as YFSETQ. J gave up 2 bases and V 0 bases, and 10 bases lay outside the gene matches. CDR3 length: 18 residues. The CDR3, as DNA: TGCGCCAGCAGCTTGGGAAGTACCGGGACAGGGGCCAACTATGGCTACACCTTC. It specifies CASSLGSTGTGANYGYTF.

The chain has TRBV28 and TRBJ2-1; the D gene is possibly TRBD2 (5 bases). CDR1 and CDR2 (germline): MDHEN, SYDVKM. The CDR3 sequence is 13 residues long. V shed 6 bases and J shed 8 bases, with 14 bases lying between them. CDR3 protein: CASSPVGRDEQFF. The CDR3 coding sequence is TGTGCCAGCAGCCCCGTCGGGCGGGATGAGCAGTTCTTC.

The chain combines TRBV6-6 with TRBJ2-1; TRBD2 matches 7 bases. Per germline, CDR1 MNHNY and CDR2 SVGAGI (reference sequence). With 5 bases clipped from V and 0 bases from J, the junction kept 13 bases outside the gene matches. This CDR3 comprises 18 residues. CDR3 region: CASSPEPAGVFSYNEQFF. For the CDR3, the DNA is TGTGCCAGCAGTCCGGAGCCGGCGGGAGTTTTCTCCTACAATGAGCAGTTCTTC.

This sequence joins TRBV6-5 and TRBJ2-2, with TRBD2 as a possible D gene (6 bases). Germline V gene lookup returns CDR1 MNHEY and CDR2 SVGAGI. V was cut by 6 bases and J by 3 bases, with 14 bases left in between. The CDR3 spans 15 residues. The CDR3 protein is CASRRDPPDTGELFF. CDR3 nucleotides: TGTGCCAGCAGGCGGGACCCTCCGGACACCGGGGAGCTGTTTTTT.

This clone was picked up one time. This chain connects TRBV7-2 to TRBJ2-6; D may be TRBD1 (5 bases). Germline V CDR1 and CDR2: SGHTA, FQGNSA. CDR3 length equals 17 residues. With 2 bases removed from V and 0 bases from J, the gap between germline ends came to 11 bases. DNA for the CDR3: TGTGCCAGCAGCTTATTCCCACAGGTCTCTGGGGCCAACGTCCTGACTTTC. This gives the protein CASSLFPQVSGANVLTF. Looking up the rest from reference TRBV7-2 and TRBJ2-6 gives the full variable domain: GAGVSQSPSNKVTEKGKDVELRCDPISGHTALYWYRQSLGQGLEFLIYFQGNSAPDKSGLPSDRFSAERTGGSVSTLTIQRTQQEDSAVYLCASSLFPQVSGANVLTFGAGSRLTVL.

The J gene is TRBJ1-1, the V gene TRBV25-1; D is possibly TRBD1 (5 bases). In germline, CDR1 is MGHDK, CDR2 SYGVNS. The CDR3 covers 14 residues. V lost 1 base and J 6 bases, leaving 12 bases between the germline ends. Here the CDR3 DNA reads TGTGCCAGCAGTGAATGGAGGGACGGGGCTGAAGCTTTCTTT. Amino acid sequence: CASSEWRDGAEAFF.

This clone occurred a few times. The chain is built from TRBV5-6 and TRBJ1-5; D ambiguous. The CDR3 runs to 13 residues. Trimming stripped 2 bases from V and 3 bases from J, with 6 bases between. Per germline, CDR1 SGHDT and CDR2 YYEEEE. The DNA of the CDR3 is TGTGCCAGCAGCTTCTCAGACAATCAGCCCCAGCATTTT. It specifies CASSFSDNQPQHF.

The V call is TRBV6-1, the J call TRBJ1-2; 7 bases agree with TRBD1. This CDR3 contains 14 residues. Germline loops: CDR1 MNHNS, CDR2 SASEGT. V shed 1 base, J shed 8 bases, and the junction held 7 bases outside the gene matches. The CDR3 nucleotides read TGTGCCAGCAGTGAAGGTGACAGGGCTCGCGGCTACACCTTC. This sequence encodes CASSEGDRARGYTF.

V and J are TRBV7-9 and TRBJ2-2; a possible D gene is TRBD2 (5 bases). The CDR3 totals 16 residues. Trimming removed 4 bases at V and 4 bases at J, with 16 bases between. The V gene's germline CDR1 is SEHNR and CDR2 FQNEAQ (reference sequence). Here the CDR3 reads CASSSDLTISTGELFF. The CDR3 nucleotides are TGTGCCAGCAGCTCGGATTTGACTATCTCCACCGGGGAGCTGTTTTTT.

V usage is TRBV4-1 and J usage is TRBJ2-3; TRBD2 matches at 12 bases. Germline V lookup: CDR1 MGHRA, CDR2 YSYEKL. This CDR3 contains 20 residues. V lost 0 bases to trimming and J lost 0 bases; unmatched junction nucleotides: 10. CDR3 nucleotide sequence: TGCGCCAGCAGCCAAGACCGACTAGCGGGAGCAAAAAGAAGCACAGATACGCAGTATTTT. It encodes CASSQDRLAGAKRSTDTQYF.

The chain combines TRBV29-1 with TRBJ2-1; 10 positions agree with TRBD2. CDR3 length: 20 amino acids. Germline values: CDR1 SQVTM, CDR2 ANQGSEA. J gave up 5 bases and V 7 bases, and 26 bases lay outside the gene matches. The CDR3: CSAEGASGGAGHGRHNEQFF. The CDR3 region has the DNA TGCAGCGCCGAGGGCGCTAGCGGGGGCGCGGGCCACGGTCGCCACAATGAGCAGTTCTTC.

V is TRBV9 and J is TRBJ2-7, with D tentatively TRBD2 (5 bases). Between the trimmed V and J ends, which lost 4 bases and 0 bases, there was a span of 17 bases. The CDR3 consists of 16 residues. Germline values: CDR1 SGDLS, CDR2 YYNGEE. The CDR3: CASSPRATTSSYEQYF. Written as DNA, the CDR3 is TGTGCCAGCAGCCCCCGAGCAACCACTAGCTCCTACGAGCAGTACTTC.

The chain joins TRBV2 to TRBJ2-3; D not resolved. The CDR3 contains 12 residues. Looked up from germline, CDR1 is SNHLY and CDR2 is FYNNEI. V was clipped by 6 bases and J by 1 base, with 5 bases between them. This CDR3 reads CASSLGTDTQYF. The CDR3 DNA reads TGTGCCAGCAGCCTTGGCACAGATACGCAGTATTTT. The full variable domain, in which reference TRBV2 and TRBJ2-3 provide the parts outside the CDR3, is EPEVTQTPSHQVTQMGQEVILRCVPISNHLYFYWYRQILGQKVEFLVSFYNNEISEKSEIFDDQFSVERPDGSNFTLKIRSTKLEDSAMYFCASSLGTDTQYFGPGTRLTVL.

The rearrangement joins TRBV6-5 to TRBJ1-2, with D unclear. From germline, CDR1 is MNHEY and CDR2 SVGAGI. V was cut by 6 bases and J by 6 bases, with 14 bases left in between. This CDR3 contains 13 residues. CDR3 in DNA: TGTGCCAGCAGATCCGACAATTGGGATGGCTACACCTTC. Translating it yields CASRSDNWDGYTF.

This clone was seen a single time. The chain employs TRBV15 and TRBJ2-7; 8 positions agree with TRBD2. V shed 1 base, J shed 5 bases, and the junction held 4 bases outside the gene matches. The length of the CDR3 is 14 residues. Per the germline V gene, CDR1 is LNHNV and CDR2 is YYDKDF (reference sequence). DNA for the CDR3: TGTGCCACCAGCAGAGGAGCGGGAGTTCACGAGCAGTACTTC. Protein sequence: CATSRGAGVHEQYF.

The chain couples TRBV10-3 to TRBJ2-3; 10 nucleotides match TRBD1. The CDR3 sequence is 13 residues long. V shed 9 bases, J shed 3 bases, and the junction held 3 bases outside the gene matches. CDR1 is ENHRY, CDR2 SYGVKD, per germline. The CDR3 region has the DNA TGTGCCATGCGGGACAGGGGAACAGATACGCAGTATTTT. As protein: CAMRDRGTDTQYF.

The V call is TRBV4-3, the J call TRBJ2-3; D uncertain. V lost 1 base and J 6 bases, leaving 8 bases between the germline ends. CDR3 size: 13 residues. Germline CDR1 reads LGHNA; CDR2 reads YSLEER. The CDR3 spells CASSQGAPDTQYF. The CDR3 DNA reads as TGCGCCAGCAGCCAAGGCGCCCCGGATACGCAGTATTTT.

The chain has TRBV7-3 and TRBJ2-1; weak D call: TRBD2 (6 bases). Germline lookup yields CDR1 SGHTA and CDR2 FQGTGA. There are 15 residues in the CDR3. V lost 3 bases to trimming and J lost 0 bases, with 9 bases between them. In nucleotides, the CDR3 is TGTGCCAGCAGCTTTTCCGGGAGCTCCTACAATGAGCAGTTCTTC. Translated: CASSFSGSSYNEQFF.

This chain links TRBV27 with TRBJ2-7; D unclear. This CDR3 comprises 14 residues. From germline, CDR1 is MNHEY and CDR2 SMNVEV (reference sequence). The V and J ends lost 2 bases and 0 bases respectively, with 8 bases between them. CDR3 amino acids: CASSLPGISYEQYF. CDR3 coding DNA: TGTGCCAGCAGTTTACCGGGTATCTCCTACGAGCAGTACTTC.

The chain links TRBV29-1 to TRBJ2-3; TRBD1 might be the D (6 bases). The V end lost 5 bases, the J end lost 3 bases, and 9 bases lay between the germline ends. Per the germline V gene, CDR1 is SQVTM and CDR2 is ANQGSEA. The CDR3 runs to 12 residues. DNA of the CDR3: TGCAGCGTTAAGGGGGATACAGATACGCAGTATTTT. Its translation is CSVKGDTDTQYF.

This clone was detected a few times. The chain has TRBV18 and TRBJ1-2; 7 positions agree with TRBD1. CDR1 KGHSH and CDR2 LQKENI come from the germline V gene. V was clipped by 3 bases and J by 2 bases; unmatched bases: 3. The CDR3 loop spans 14 amino acids. In DNA form, the CDR3 reads TGTGCCAGCTCACCTGGGACAGCCAACTATGGCTACACCTTC. Its translation is CASSPGTANYGYTF.

This chain joins TRBV6-5 and TRBJ2-7; possible D gene TRBD1, 5 bases. CDR1 MNHEY and CDR2 SVGAGI come from the germline V gene. The CDR3 extends over 14 amino acids. The V and J ends lost 6 bases and 0 bases respectively, with 12 bases between them. The CDR3 spells CASSSTASSYEQYF. The CDR3, as DNA: TGTGCCAGCAGCTCGACAGCCTCCTCCTACGAGCAGTACTTC.